The T cell receptor (beta chain) under discussion was sequenced for a study of neoadjuvant nivolumab and ipilimumab in lung cancer (TCRdb year 2020). Background on the whole study: Nivolumab was administered intravenously at 3 mg/kg on days 1, 15 and 29, and in the combination arm ipilimumab 1 mg/kg was added on day 1 only. In the trial, under 45 patients with operable NSCLC were treated, of whom 23 were randomized to nivolumab monotherapy and 21 to nivolumab plus ipilimumab. The study compared TCR repertoires in pretherapy (baseline) peripheral blood with TCR repertoires in tumors resected at surgery following neoadjuvant immune checkpoint blockade. For each study arm, the primary endpoint of the trial was the rate of major pathologic response (MPR) in the intention-to-treat population. Seven patients had matched pretherapy and resected tumor pairs analyzed, with four treated with nivolumab and three with nivolumab plus ipilimumab. Overall results and qualifications from the work: There was no significant correlation between TCR clonality and pathologic tumor regression, and just a single major-pathologic-response sample was available for the clonality-regression analysis. A small number of samples was subjected to TCR sequencing. From pretherapy to surgery, tumor T-cell richness and clonality went up in three of three dual-therapy tumors, versus only two of four nivolumab-treated tumors. Pretherapy blood TCR richness correlated positively with richness in tumors resected after neoadjuvant therapy (Spearman R of about 0.82). Greater TCR richness and clonality were observed in resected tumors than in tumor-adjacent uninvolved lung, and increases were observed in more dual-therapy-treated tumors.

CDR1 and CDR2, looked up from the germline V gene (reference sequence), are SGHAT and FQDESV. The germline V and J ends show losses of 0 bases and 2 bases respectively, and no gene match explains 4 bases of the junction. The CDR3 numbers 15 residues from cysteine through phenylalanine. CDR3 DNA is the only sequence kept; it has 45 bases, read in frame from the first base. Library construction relied on the immunoSEQ multiplex PCR assay. The paper's processing steps were these. Repertoires were summarized by richness and clonality, and significantly expanded and contracted clones were identified between pre- and post-therapy samples. The clones in this table, taken by TCRdb from immuneACCESS, are in-frame only. Not every clone is retained; where verified, under half of the shortfall comes from an unresolved V gene, and the cause of the rest is unknown. The V and J calls and clone size were taken over from that table, and D and trimming were inferred from the DNA. This sample comprises approximately 2,800 clones, about nine tenths of them detected only once. The top ten constitute about 0.9% of the sample.

Reading the label with the study, this specimen's time point is: at surgical resection after neoadjuvant nivolumab +/- ipilimumab. The samples were obtained from NEOSTAR, a phase 2 randomized trial that tested neoadjuvant nivolumab or nivolumab plus ipilimumab, followed by surgery, in operable NSCLC. In the case of this clone: The specificity of this receptor is unknown. No much larger clone is present one base from it, and per-base qualities are unavailable.

The receptor chain draws on TRBV11-1 and TRBJ2-7, with 7 junctional bases fitting TRBD2. The specimen comprised tumor tissue, sampled after neoadjuvant nivolumab, alone or with ipilimumab, at or shortly before surgery. The receptor was isolated from an adult with non-small cell lung cancer. The CDR3 amino acid sequence is: CASSLASGTPYEQYF. At the DNA level, the sequence is TGTGCCAGCAGCTTAGCGAGCGGGACCCCCTACGAGCAGTACTTC.